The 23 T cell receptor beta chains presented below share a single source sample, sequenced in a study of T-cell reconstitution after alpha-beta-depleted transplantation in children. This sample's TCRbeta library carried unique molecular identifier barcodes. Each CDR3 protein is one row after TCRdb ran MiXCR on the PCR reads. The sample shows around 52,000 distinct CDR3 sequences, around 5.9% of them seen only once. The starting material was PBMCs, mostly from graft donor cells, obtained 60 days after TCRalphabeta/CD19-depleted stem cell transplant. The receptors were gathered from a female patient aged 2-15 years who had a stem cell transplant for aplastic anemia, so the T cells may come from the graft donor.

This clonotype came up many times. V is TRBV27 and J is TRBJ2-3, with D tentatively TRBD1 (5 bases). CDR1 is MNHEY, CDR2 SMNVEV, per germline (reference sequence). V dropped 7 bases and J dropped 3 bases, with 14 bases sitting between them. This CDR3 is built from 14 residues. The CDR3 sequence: CASKTTRGTDTQYF. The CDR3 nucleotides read TGTGCCAGCAAGACCACAAGGGGAACAGATACGCAGTATTTT.

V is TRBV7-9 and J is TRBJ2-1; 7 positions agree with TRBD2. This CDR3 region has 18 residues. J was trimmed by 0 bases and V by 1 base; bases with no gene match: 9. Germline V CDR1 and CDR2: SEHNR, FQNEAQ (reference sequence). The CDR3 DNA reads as TGTGCCAGCAGCTTAGTATTTGCGGGAGAACTCTCCTACAATGAGCAGTTCTTC. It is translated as CASSLVFAGELSYNEQFF. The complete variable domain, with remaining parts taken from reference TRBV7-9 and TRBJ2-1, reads DTGVSQNPRHKITKRGQNVTFRCDPISEHNRLYWYRQTLGQGPEFLTYFQNEAQLEKSRLLSDRFSAERPKGSFSTLEIQRTEQGDSAMYLCASSLVFAGELSYNEQFFGPGTRLTVL.

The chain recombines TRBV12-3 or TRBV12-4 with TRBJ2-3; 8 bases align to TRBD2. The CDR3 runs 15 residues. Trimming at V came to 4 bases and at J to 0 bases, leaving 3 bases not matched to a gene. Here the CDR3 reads CASSSRGGSTDTQYF. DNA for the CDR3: TGTGCCAGCAGTTCCCGGGGGGGGAGCACAGATACGCAGTATTTT.

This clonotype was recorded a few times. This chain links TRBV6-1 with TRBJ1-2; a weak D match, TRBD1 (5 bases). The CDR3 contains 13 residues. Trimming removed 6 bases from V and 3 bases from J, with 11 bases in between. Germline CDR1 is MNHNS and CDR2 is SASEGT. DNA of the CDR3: TGTGCCAGCAGGCCGACAGTGGACTATGGCTACACCTTC. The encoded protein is CASRPTVDYGYTF.

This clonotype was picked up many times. CDR3 protein: CSAPAGGYEQFF. CDR3 in DNA: TGCAGCGCACCAGCGGGGGGATATGAGCAGTTCTTC. The chain links TRBV20-1 to TRBJ2-1, with 9 bases fitting TRBD2. The CDR3 spans 12 residues. Germline V gene lookup returns CDR1 DFQATT and CDR2 SNEGSKA (reference sequence).

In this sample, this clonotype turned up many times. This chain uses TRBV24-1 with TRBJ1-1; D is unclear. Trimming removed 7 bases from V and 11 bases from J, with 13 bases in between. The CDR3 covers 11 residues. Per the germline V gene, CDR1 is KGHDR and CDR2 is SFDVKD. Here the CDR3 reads CATRDEDRAFF. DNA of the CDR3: TGTGCCACCAGGGATGAGGATCGGGCTTTCTTT.

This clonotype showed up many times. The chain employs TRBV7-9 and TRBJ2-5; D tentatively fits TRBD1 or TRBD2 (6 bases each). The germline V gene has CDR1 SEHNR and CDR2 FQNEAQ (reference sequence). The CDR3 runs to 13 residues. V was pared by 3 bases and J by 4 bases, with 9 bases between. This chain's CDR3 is CASSFWGAETQYF. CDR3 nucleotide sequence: TGTGCCAGCAGCTTTTGGGGGGCAGAGACCCAGTACTTC.

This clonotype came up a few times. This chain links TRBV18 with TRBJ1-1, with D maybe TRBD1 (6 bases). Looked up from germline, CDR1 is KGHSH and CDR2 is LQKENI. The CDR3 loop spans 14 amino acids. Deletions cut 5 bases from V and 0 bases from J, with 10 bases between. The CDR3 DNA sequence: TGTGCCAGCTCAAAGGACAGATTGAACACTGAAGCTTTCTTT. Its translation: CASSKDRLNTEAFF. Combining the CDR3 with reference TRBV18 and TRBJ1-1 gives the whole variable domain NAGVMQNPRHLVRRRGQEARLRCSPMKGHSHVYWYRQLPEEGLKFMVYLQKENIIDESGMPKERFSAEFPKEGPSILRIQQVVRGDSAAYFCASSKDRLNTEAFFGQGTRLTVV.

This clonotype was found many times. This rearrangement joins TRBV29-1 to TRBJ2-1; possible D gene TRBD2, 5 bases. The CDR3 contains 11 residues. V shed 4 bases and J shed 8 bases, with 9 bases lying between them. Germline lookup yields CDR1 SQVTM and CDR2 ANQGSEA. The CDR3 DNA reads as TGCAGCGTTGGGATGGGAGATGAGCAGTTCTTC. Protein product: CSVGMGDEQFF.

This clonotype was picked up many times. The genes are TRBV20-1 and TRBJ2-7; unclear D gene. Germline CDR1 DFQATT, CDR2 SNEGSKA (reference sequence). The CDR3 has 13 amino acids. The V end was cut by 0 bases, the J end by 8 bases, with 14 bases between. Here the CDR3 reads CSARDGQALKQYF. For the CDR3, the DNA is TGCAGTGCTAGAGACGGGCAGGCTTTGAAGCAGTACTTC.

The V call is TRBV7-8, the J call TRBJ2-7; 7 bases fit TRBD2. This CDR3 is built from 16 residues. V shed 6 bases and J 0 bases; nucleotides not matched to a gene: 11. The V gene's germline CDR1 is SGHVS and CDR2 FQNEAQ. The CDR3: CASSRGLVSGSYEQYF. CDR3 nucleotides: TGTGCCAGCAGTCGAGGACTAGTCTCGGGCTCCTACGAGCAGTACTTC.

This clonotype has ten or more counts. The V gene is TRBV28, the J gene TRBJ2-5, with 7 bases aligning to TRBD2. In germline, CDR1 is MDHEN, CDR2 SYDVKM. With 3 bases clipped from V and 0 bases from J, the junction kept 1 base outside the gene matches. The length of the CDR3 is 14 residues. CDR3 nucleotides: TGTGCCAGCAGTTTCGGACTAGACCAAGAGACCCAGTACTTC. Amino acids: CASSFGLDQETQYF.

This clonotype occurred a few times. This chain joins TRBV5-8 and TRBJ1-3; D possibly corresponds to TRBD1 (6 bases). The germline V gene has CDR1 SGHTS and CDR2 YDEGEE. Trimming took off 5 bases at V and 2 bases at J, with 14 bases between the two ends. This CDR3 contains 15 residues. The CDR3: CASRQGPGAGNTIYF. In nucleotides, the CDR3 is TGTGCCAGCAGACAGGGCCCAGGGGCTGGAAACACCATATATTTT.

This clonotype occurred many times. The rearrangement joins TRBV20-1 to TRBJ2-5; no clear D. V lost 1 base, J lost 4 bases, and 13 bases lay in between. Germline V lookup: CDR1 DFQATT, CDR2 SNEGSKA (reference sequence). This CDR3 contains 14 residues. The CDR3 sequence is CSARVPDGRETQYF. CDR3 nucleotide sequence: TGCAGTGCTAGAGTACCGGACGGCCGAGAGACCCAGTACTTC.

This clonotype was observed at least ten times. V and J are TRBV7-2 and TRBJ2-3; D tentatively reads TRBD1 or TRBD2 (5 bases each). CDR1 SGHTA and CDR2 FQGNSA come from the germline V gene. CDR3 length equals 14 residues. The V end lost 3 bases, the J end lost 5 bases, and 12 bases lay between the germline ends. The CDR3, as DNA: TGTGCCAGCAGCTTCCCGGGGCGGATAGATACGCAGTATTTT. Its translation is CASSFPGRIDTQYF.

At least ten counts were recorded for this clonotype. This CDR3 is CASSRRSSVSTDTQYF. In DNA, the CDR3 is TGTGCCAGCAGTCGACGTAGTAGCGTGAGCACAGATACGCAGTATTTT. The rearrangement uses TRBV6-6 and TRBJ2-3; weak D call: TRBD2 (5 bases). Trimming removed 5 bases at V and 0 bases at J, with 15 bases between. The CDR3 spans 16 residues. Germline CDR1 reads MNHNY; CDR2 reads SVGAGI (reference sequence).

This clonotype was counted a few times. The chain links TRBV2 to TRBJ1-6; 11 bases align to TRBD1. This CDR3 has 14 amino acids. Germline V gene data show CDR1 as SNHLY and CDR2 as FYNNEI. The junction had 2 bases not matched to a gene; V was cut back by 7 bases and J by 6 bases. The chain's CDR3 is CASKGQGVNSPLHF. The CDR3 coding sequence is TGTGCCAGCAAGGGACAGGGGGTTAATTCACCCCTCCACTTT.

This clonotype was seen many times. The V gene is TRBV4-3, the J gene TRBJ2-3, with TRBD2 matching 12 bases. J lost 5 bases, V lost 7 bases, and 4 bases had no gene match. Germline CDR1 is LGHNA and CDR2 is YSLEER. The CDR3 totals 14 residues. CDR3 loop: CASTLAGGQDTQYF. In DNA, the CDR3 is TGCGCCAGCACCCTAGCGGGAGGGCAAGATACGCAGTATTTT.

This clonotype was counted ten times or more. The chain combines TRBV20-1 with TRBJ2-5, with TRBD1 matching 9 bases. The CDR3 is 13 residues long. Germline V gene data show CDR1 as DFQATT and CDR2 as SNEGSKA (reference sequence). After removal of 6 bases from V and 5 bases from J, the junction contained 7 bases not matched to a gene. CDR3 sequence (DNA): TGCAGTGCACGGGACAGGGTGGTGGAGACCCAGTACTTC. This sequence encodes CSARDRVVETQYF.

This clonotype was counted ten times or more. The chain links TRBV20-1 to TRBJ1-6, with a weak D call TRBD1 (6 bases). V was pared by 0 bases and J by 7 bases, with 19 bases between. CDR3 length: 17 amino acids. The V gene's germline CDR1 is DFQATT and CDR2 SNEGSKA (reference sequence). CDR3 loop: CSARDFIGTGTNSPLHF. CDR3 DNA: TGCAGTGCTAGAGATTTTATTGGTACAGGGACCAATTCACCCCTCCACTTT.

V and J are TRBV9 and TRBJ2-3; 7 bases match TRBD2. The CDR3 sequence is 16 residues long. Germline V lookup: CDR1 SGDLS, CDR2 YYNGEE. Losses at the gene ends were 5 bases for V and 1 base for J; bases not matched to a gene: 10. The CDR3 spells CASRKLAAPGTDTQYF. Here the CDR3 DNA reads TGTGCCAGCAGAAAGCTAGCGGCCCCCGGCACAGATACGCAGTATTTT.

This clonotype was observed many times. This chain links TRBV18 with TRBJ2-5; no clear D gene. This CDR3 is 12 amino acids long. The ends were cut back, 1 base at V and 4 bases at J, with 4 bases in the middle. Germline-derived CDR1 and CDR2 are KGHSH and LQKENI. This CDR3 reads CASSPRGETQYF. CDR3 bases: TGTGCCAGCTCACCACGTGGAGAGACCCAGTACTTC.

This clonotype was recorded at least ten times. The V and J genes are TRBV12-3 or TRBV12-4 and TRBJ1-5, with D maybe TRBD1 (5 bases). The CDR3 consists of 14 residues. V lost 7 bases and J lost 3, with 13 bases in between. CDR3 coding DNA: TGTGCCAGCACCGAGGGGCAAGTCAATCAGCCCCAGCATTTT. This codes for CASTEGQVNQPQHF.